This record covers a single T cell receptor (beta chain). The antigen is not known. This record comes from a study of T cells in Graves' hyperthyroidism and ophthalmopathy. Findings and caveats of the study: Stable hyperthyroidism was told apart from ophthalmopathy by a model built on 13 V-J features. Appearing also in blood were most of the thyroid clonotypes expanded above 0.001.

The CDR3 is 16 amino acids. The germline V gene encodes CDR1 LGHNA and CDR2 YNFKEQ. V was cut by 0 bases and J by 1 base, with 10 bases left in between. What was amplified from RNA transcripts were TCR beta CDR3 regions. TCR CDR3 underwent first-round RT-PCR with the HTBI primer set. TCRdb used MiXCR to reprocess the multiplex PCR reads, holding one entry per CDR3 protein. The table includes roughly 160,000 distinct CDR3 sequences, around 8.9% detected once. Participants, patients aged 18 to 65, had newly diagnosed hyperthyroidism with a duration under 2 months. In making diagnoses, clinical symptoms, serum thyroxine and TRAb, thyroid ultrasound and orbital computed tomography were all used.

The chain uses TRBV4-2 and TRBJ1-5; D gene unclear. This TCR was recovered from a woman younger than 30 with Graves' hyperthyroidism that later progressed to Graves' ophthalmopathy. The sample consisted of blood. The CDR3 DNA reads as TGTGCCAGCAGCCAAGAACTCGGGAGAAGCAATCAGCCCCAGCATTTT. It encodes CASSQELGRSNQPQHF.